This T cell receptor (beta chain) was captured by sequencing in a study of regulatory T cells after allogeneic stem cell transplantation (dated by TCRdb to the late 2010s). In the study overall: Patients were stratified according to whether acute graft-versus-host disease had developed within 100 days after stem cell transplantation. The study compared the regulatory T-cell TCR repertoire after allogeneic stem cell transplantation between patients with and without acute graft-versus-host disease. CD4+CD25+CD127- regulatory T cells were obtained from patient PBMCs by means of fluorescence-activated cell sorting. Conventional CD4+ T cells defined as CD4+CD25+/-CD127+ were also sorted and TCR-sequenced for comparison in the study.

Reading the label with the study, this specimen's time point is: 30 days after allogeneic hematopoietic stem cell transplantation. At 30 days after allogeneic hematopoietic stem cell transplantation, peripheral blood mononuclear cells were collected from the patients. The paper's findings and limits, for the study overall: No regulatory T-cell clones were found in all patients, and the number of sorted cells showed no significant correlation with the inverse Simpson index. Top 10 regulatory T-cell clones occupied a significantly larger repertoire share in non-GvHD patients, suggesting expansion of presumably allo-specific protective clones. Compared with patients who had graft-versus-host disease, patients without the disease had a regulatory T-cell TCR repertoire that was more focused and less diverse. Because of the small patient sample size, validation of the findings in a larger cohort was required. Conventional CD4+ T-cell repertoire diversity did not differ significantly between patients with and without graft-versus-host disease.

Sequencer: Illumina MiSeq. Reverse transcription of RNA was performed with the SMARTer RACE cDNA Amplification kit, after which the TCR beta CDR3 region was amplified. RNA from sorted cells was extracted with the RNeasy Mini Kit. TCR beta amplicons were sequenced using Illumina paired-end sequencing. The original pipeline was this. MiXCR, VDJtools and the tcR R package were the tools used to analyze the TCR repertoire. The inverse Simpson index was used to quantify diversity, and clones were categorized as rare, small, medium or expanded according to repertoire proportion. TCRdb redid the processing of the public reads, applying fastp at Q25 and MiXCR, and retained in-frame beta chains. Each CDR3 protein gets just one entry, which takes the most common genes and DNA from the rows behind it. TCRdb, not the authors, supplied the V and J calls. Counted in this sample were around 5,000 distinct CDR3 sequences; roughly 96% of them appeared once. The biggest ten clones account for 35% to 45% of the sample.

The CDR3 holds 13 amino acids from the cysteine to the phenylalanine. This entry keeps only the CDR3 DNA: 39 bases, framed from base 1. CDR1 and CDR2 are drawn from the germline V gene: MNHEY, SVGAGI. Only one count was recorded for this clonotype. The antigen it binds to is not known. Relative to the germline gene, one junction end is altered; a read error may explain this. Source: sorted CD4+ T cells from blood (whether regulatory or conventional is not recorded), taken 30 days after allogeneic stem cell transplant. The TCR was taken from a human patient who had an allogeneic stem cell transplant, so the T cells may come from the graft donor. The rearrangement combines TRBV6-5 with TRBJ2-4; TRBD1 is perhaps the D gene, given 7 matching bases. CDR3 region: CGSGQGGKNIQYF. The DNA sequence is as follows: TGTGGCAGCGGTCAGGGGGGCAAAAACATTCAGTACTTC.